The sequence of this TCR beta chain was determined in a study of human T cells and chemical hapten exposure. Study in general: Skin of the upper inner arm, about 2 cm by about 2 cm, received 2% DPC for sensitization. During the approximately 25-week study period, patients had diphenylcyclopropenone applied to the scalp every week. Small volume differences among pooled libraries mainly caused per-sample TCR yield variation.

This clonotype was detected a few times. Per the authors' pipeline: A typical sample had roughly 87,000 TCRs, with roughly 23,224 to 690,600 overall. TCRdb recomputed calls from the RACE reads with MiXCR, one row per CDR3 protein. These V and J calls rely on TCRdb rather than the paper's analysis. The sample yields just over 350,000 distinct CDR3 sequences, over 6% seen once. Sample time point: patch test 2, 6 weeks after DPC sensitization. Treatment denoted: therapeutic diphenylcyclopropenone sensitization with weekly scalp DPC. The CDR3 is made up of 15 amino acids. Germline assignment: CDR1 SGHTA and CDR2 FQGTGA. The V segment lost 2 bases and the J segment 2 bases; nucleotides outside the gene matches: 4.

Sample: whole blood, taken in connection with sensitization to the hapten diphenylcyclopropenone (DPC). This clonotype was sampled from a woman aged 18-29 years with alopecia areata. Some clones in this sample may be carry-over from other donors' samples. V usage is TRBV7-3 and J usage is TRBJ2-3; 7 nucleotides line up with TRBD2. The CDR3 loop is CASSLQAGITDTQYF. In nucleotides, the CDR3 is TGTGCCAGCAGCTTACAAGCGGGGATCACAGATACGCAGTATTTT.